A single sample gave rise to the 22 T cell receptor beta chains below, sequenced in a study of shared clonotypes between healthy human individuals. Sequenced by immunoSEQ multiplex PCR; TCRdb stores in-frame clones only, minus some. The sample lists some 1.5 million clones, over 95% seen once, with about 1.2% in the top ten. The sample taken for sequencing was naive CD4+ T cells sorted from blood. Subset defined: CD45RA+ positively selected. These receptors all stem from a man aged 30 to 45 in good health.

The J gene is TRBJ2-1, the V gene TRBV19; possible D gene TRBD2, 6 bases. Trimming stripped 5 bases from V and 3 bases from J, with 14 bases between. Germline CDR1 reads LNHDA; CDR2 reads SQIVND (reference sequence). CDR3 size: 15 residues. In DNA form, the CDR3 reads TGTGCCAGTAGTGCCTCGGGGGTCCTCTACAATGAGCAGTTCTTC. Encoded protein: CASSASGVLYNEQFF.

This sequence joins TRBV7-6 and TRBJ2-5; D remains unclear. V was cut by 1 base and J by 6 bases, with 18 bases left in between. Germline V gene lookup returns CDR1 SGHVS and CDR2 FNYEAQ. The CDR3 covers 16 residues. DNA of the CDR3: TGTGCCAGCAGCTTAGGAGGTGGGTCAGACCTCAAGACCCAGTACTTC. Protein sequence: CASSLGGGSDLKTQYF.

This chain links TRBV19 with TRBJ2-1, with 9 bases fitting TRBD2. CDR3 size: 15 residues. The junction had 7 bases not matched to a gene; V was cut back by 3 bases and J by 7 bases. Germline CDR1 reads LNHDA; CDR2 reads SQIVND (reference sequence). CDR3 in amino acids: CASSILGREGNEQFF. The DNA of the CDR3 is TGTGCCAGTAGTATTTTAGGGCGGGAGGGTAATGAGCAGTTCTTC.

The chain has TRBV5-1 and TRBJ2-3; a possible D gene is TRBD2 (6 bases). This CDR3 is 15 amino acids long. Germline V CDR1 and CDR2: SGHRS, YFSETQ. The germline V and J ends were trimmed by 0 bases and 9 bases, with 17 bases remaining between them. CDR3 in DNA: TGCGCCAGCAGCTTGGATAGCTACGGGAGTAGCACGCAGTATTTT. Protein product: CASSLDSYGSSTQYF.

V is TRBV5-5 and J is TRBJ2-7, with D uncertain. CDR3 length: 14 amino acids. V gave up 3 bases and J gave up 4 bases, with 14 bases separating them. Germline loops: CDR1 SGHKS, CDR2 YYEKEE (reference sequence). CDR3 amino acids: CASSYTVASYEQYF. As DNA, the CDR3 is TGTGCCAGCAGCTATACGGTCGCGTCATACGAGCAGTACTTC.

The V call is TRBV4-3, the J call TRBJ1-1; 7 nucleotides line up with TRBD1. The germline V gene encodes CDR1 LGHNA and CDR2 YSLEER. This CDR3 is 15 amino acids long. V was pared by 4 bases and J by 3 bases, with 8 bases of the junction left unmatched. CDR3 coding DNA: TGCGCCAGCAGCCGATCGAACAGGGGTGACACTGAAGCTTTCTTT. Its protein is CASSRSNRGDTEAFF.

As DNA, the CDR3 is TGCGCCAGCAGTAAGGGACTAGCGGGGCTTACTAGCACAGATACGCAGTATTTT. Translation gives CASSKGLAGLTSTDTQYF. The chain has TRBV5-1 and TRBJ2-3; TRBD2 aligns across 13 bases. Germline CDR1 reads SGHRS; CDR2 reads YFSETQ. Trimming cost V 5 bases and J 0 bases; bases outside gene matches: 9. The CDR3 is made up of 18 amino acids.

The chain is built from TRBV21-1 and TRBJ2-7; the D call of TRBD2 is as the table states it, not checked on the DNA. TRBV21-1 has pseudogene status. CDR3 length: 11 residues. As DNA, the CDR3 is TGTGCCAGCCCTAGGAGTTACGAGCAGTACTTC. It yields the protein CASPRSYEQYF.

The V call is TRBV6-5, the J call TRBJ2-2; 7 bases line up with TRBD1. CDR3 length equals 14 residues. The germline V gene has CDR1 MNHEY and CDR2 SVGAGI. Trimming took 4 bases from V and 4 from J; bases not matched to a gene: 3. The CDR3 DNA reads TGTGCCAGCAGTTTCCCAGGGGGCACCGGGGAGCTGTTTTTT. It encodes CASSFPGGTGELFF.

Turning to this clone: Its ends do not fully match the called genes, so a read error is possible. This rearrangement joins TRBV20-1 to TRBJ1-1; tentatively, D is TRBD1 (5 bases). Germline values: CDR1 DFQATT, CDR2 SNEGSKA (reference sequence). CDR3 length: 11 amino acids. The DNA of the CDR3 is TGCAGTGCTAGAGCCTACCGGGACCATGGGTTT. It codes for CSARAYRDHGF.

This clone was seen once. This chain links TRBV10-3 with TRBJ1-1, with unresolved D. Trimming pared 4 bases from V and 4 bases from J, leaving 13 bases between. Germline V CDR1 and CDR2: ENHRY, SYGVKD. The CDR3 is 14 residues long. The CDR3 bases are TGTGCCATCAGTGTCTTGGGAGCCGGCACTGAAGCTTTCTTT. It codes for CAISVLGAGTEAFF.

The V and J genes are TRBV14 and TRBJ1-3, with D maybe TRBD1 (5 bases). This CDR3 has 16 amino acids. V lost 4 bases to trimming and J lost 4 bases, with 17 bases between them. CDR1 is SGHDN, CDR2 FVKESK, per germline. In DNA form, the CDR3 reads TGTGCCAGCAGCCGAATGGGTAGGGGTACCGGAAACACCATATATTTT. It translates to CASSRMGRGTGNTIYF.

J is TRBJ2-7 and V is TRBV5-1; 10 bases agree with TRBD1. Germline-derived CDR1 and CDR2 are SGHRS and YFSETQ. J lost 2 bases, V lost 7 bases, and 9 bases had no gene match. The CDR3 runs to 15 residues. Written as DNA, the CDR3 is TGCGCCAGCGGAATAGGGACAGGGGCCGCCTACGAGCAGTACTTC. Its protein is CASGIGTGAAYEQYF.

This clone appeared a single time. The J gene is TRBJ2-2, the V gene TRBV21-1. TRBV21-1 is labeled a pseudogene. The CDR3 has 13 amino acids. Here the CDR3 DNA reads TGTGCCAGCAGTGAAGAAAGGATCGGGGAGCTGTTTTTT. This gives the protein CASSEERIGELFF.

The J gene is TRBJ2-2, the V gene TRBV7-3; 7 bases map to TRBD1. The CDR3 length is 15 residues. Unmatched junction bases numbered 3, after V lost 5 bases and J lost 0 bases. Germline values: CDR1 SGHTA, CDR2 FQGTGA. CDR3 sequence (DNA): TGTGCCAGCAGCCCTCAGGGGGCGAACACCGGGGAGCTGTTTTTT. It specifies CASSPQGANTGELFF.

The chain links TRBV7-9 to TRBJ2-4, with D perhaps matching TRBD1 or TRBD2 (5 bases each). The CDR3 consists of 14 residues. Germline V gene data show CDR1 as SEHNR and CDR2 as FQNEAQ (reference sequence). Trimming stripped 2 bases from V and 8 bases from J, with 13 bases between. CDR3: CASSLTRGSHIQYF. DNA of the CDR3: TGTGCCAGCAGCTTAACTAGGGGATCTCACATTCAGTACTTC.

V usage is TRBV5-1 and J usage is TRBJ2-1, with TRBD1 matching over 7 bases. CDR1 and CDR2 (germline): SGHRS, YFSETQ. The CDR3 is made up of 15 amino acids. V was clipped by 6 bases and J by 5 bases; unmatched bases: 11. The CDR3 coding sequence is TGCGCCAGCATCCTCGGGACAGCTAAACACAATGAGCAGTTCTTC. Protein sequence: CASILGTAKHNEQFF.

The rearrangement uses TRBV4-3 and TRBJ2-1, with a weak D call TRBD1 (5 bases). V was trimmed by 3 bases and J by 4 bases, leaving 13 bases between them. The CDR3 is 15 residues long. In germline, CDR1 is LGHNA, CDR2 YSLEER. CDR3 region: CASSHRGGAYNEQFF. As DNA, the CDR3 is TGCGCCAGCAGCCATAGAGGTGGGGCTTACAATGAGCAGTTCTTC.

This sequence joins TRBV28 and TRBJ2-7; 10 nucleotides match TRBD2. The germline gives CDR1 MDHEN, CDR2 SYDVKM. CDR3 length: 14 amino acids. Trimming cost V 6 bases and J 0 bases; bases outside gene matches: 2. The CDR3 region has the DNA TGTGCCAGCAGACTAGCGGGAACCTCCTACGAGCAGTACTTC. It specifies CASRLAGTSYEQYF.

The rearrangement uses TRBV6-5 and TRBJ2-3; TRBD2 matches at 11 bases. CDR1 and CDR2 (germline): MNHEY, SVGAGI. The CDR3 has 15 amino acids. V trimming: 6 bases; J trimming: 5 bases; junction bases outside the gene matches: 7. Written as DNA, the CDR3 is TGTGCCAGCAGCCCAGGACTAGCGGGTAGAGATACGCAGTATTTT. Translation gives CASSPGLAGRDTQYF.

The chain recombines TRBV5-1 with TRBJ1-1, with TRBD1 matching over 9 bases. CDR1 SGHRS and CDR2 YFSETQ come from the germline V gene. V shed 2 bases, J shed 3 bases, and the junction held 5 bases outside the gene matches. There are 15 residues in the CDR3. The CDR3 region is CASSFGDREYTEAFF. Written as DNA, the CDR3 is TGCGCCAGCAGCTTTGGGGACAGGGAGTACACTGAAGCTTTCTTT.

V gene TRBV14 combines with J gene TRBJ1-1, with 12 bases that match TRBD1. The V segment lost 2 bases and the J segment 5 bases; nucleotides outside the gene matches: 9. The CDR3 totals 17 residues. Germline values: CDR1 SGHDN, CDR2 FVKESK. The CDR3 loop is CASSQMGQGAFGTEAFF. The CDR3 nucleotides read TGTGCCAGCAGCCAAATGGGACAGGGGGCTTTCGGAACTGAAGCTTTCTTT.